One T cell receptor beta chain is described in this entry. The sample originates from a study of blood T cell repertoires in COVID-19. Germline CDR1 and CDR2: KGHSH and LQKENI. With 2 bases removed from V and 0 bases from J, the gap between germline ends came to 14 bases. The CDR3 loop spans 17 amino acids. The study recruited people aged 18 to 89 years across approximately 25 US areas. Method: immunoSEQ multiplex PCR; TCRdb's copy keeps in-frame clones and lacks some. The data show 200,000 to 300,000 clones, about 87% seen once. Sequencing was carried out using PBMCs or T cells enriched from blood (not recorded which). This chain connects TRBV18 to TRBJ2-1, with D maybe TRBD1 (6 bases). The receptor comes from a woman aged 35 to 49 who had been exposed to COVID-19. DNA of the CDR3: TGTGCCAGCTCACCAACGAGGGGACAAAGCTCCTACAATGAGCAGTTCTTC. This encodes CASSPTRGQSSYNEQFF.